This TCR beta chain was sequenced in a study of shared clonotypes between healthy human individuals. The V end was cut by 4 bases, the J end by 1 base, with 10 bases between. The germline V gene encodes CDR1 SGHDN and CDR2 FVKESK. CDR3 size: 14 residues. Assay used: immunoSEQ multiplex PCR; TCRdb lists only in-frame clones, some missing. The sample has over 2 million clones; just under 95% are singletons. The chain carries TRBV14 and TRBJ2-5, with D hard to call. Sequencing was performed on naive CD4+ T cells from PBMCs. Subset reported: CD45RA+ positively selected. The receptor was derived from a man between 18 and 29 years old in good health. Some clones in this sample may be carry-over from other donors' samples. CDR3 amino acids: CASSLGRTQETQYF. As DNA, the CDR3 is TGTGCCAGCAGCCTAGGAAGGACCCAAGAGACCCAGTACTTC.